This T cell receptor (beta chain) was sequenced during a study of blood T cell repertoires in COVID-19. Overall study context: Donors in the United States, Italy and Spain gave samples during acute or convalescent COVID-19.

Per the study methods: Amplified reference gene primers provided the basis for estimating nucleated cell counts. The protocol was immunoSEQ multiplex PCR, while the TCRdb copy is restricted to in-frame clones and leaves out a portion. Clone size and V and J calls were adopted from that table, with D and trimming inferred from the DNA. The data show 100,000 or so clones, with 75% to 90% seen just once and 15% to 20% held by the top ten. The clonotype originates from a human donor in a cohort sampled during active COVID-19. The sample was peripheral blood.

In DNA, the CDR3 is TGTGCCAGCACCCTTGGACAGGGGGCTACGAACACCGGGGAGCTGTTTTTT. It specifies CASTLGQGATNTGELFF. The V call is TRBV4-2, the J call TRBJ2-2; 11 bases are shared with TRBD1. V lost 7 bases and J lost 0; bases outside the gene matches: 7. The CDR3 totals 17 residues. Germline V CDR1 and CDR2: LGHNA, YNFKEQ.